This TCR beta chain was documented in a study of blood T cell repertoires in COVID-19. The CDR3 covers 15 residues. Per the germline V gene, CDR1 is SGHNT and CDR2 is YYREEE (reference sequence). V was pared by 0 bases and J by 1 base, with 8 bases between. Profiled with immunoSEQ multiplex PCR; TCRdb holds only in-frame clones, not every one. The sample shows 45,000 to 60,000 clones, roughly 80% of them seen only once. The TCR was taken from a man aged 45-60 years with acute or convalescent COVID-19. The chain carries TRBV5-4 and TRBJ1-5; D is possibly TRBD1 (6 bases). The sample comprised peripheral blood. The CDR3 reads CASSLGGTSNQPQHF. DNA of the CDR3: TGTGCCAGCAGCTTGGGGGGGACAAGCAATCAGCCCCAGCATTTT. Full variable domain (rest looked up from reference TRBV5-4 and TRBJ1-5): ETGVTQSPTHLIKTRGQQVTLRCSSQSGHNTVSWYQQALGQGPQFIFQYYREEENGRGNFPPRFSGLQFPNYSSELNVNALELDDSALYLCASSLGGTSNQPQHFGDGTRLSIL.